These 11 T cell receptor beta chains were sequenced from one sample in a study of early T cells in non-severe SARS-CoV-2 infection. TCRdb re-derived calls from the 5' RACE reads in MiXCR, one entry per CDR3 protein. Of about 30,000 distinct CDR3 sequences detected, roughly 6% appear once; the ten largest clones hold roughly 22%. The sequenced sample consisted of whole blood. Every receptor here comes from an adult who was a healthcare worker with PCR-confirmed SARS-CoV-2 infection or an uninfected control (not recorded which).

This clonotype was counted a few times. This CDR3 is CSTRIQGANIQYF. The CDR3 DNA follows: TGCAGTACGAGAATCCAAGGGGCCAACATTCAGTACTTC. The chain has TRBV20-1 and TRBJ2-4; a weak D match, TRBD1 (5 bases). The germline V gene encodes CDR1 DFQATT and CDR2 SNEGSKA (reference sequence). Trimming shortened V by 8 bases and J by 7 bases, and 18 bases separated the two germline ends. This CDR3 has 13 residues.

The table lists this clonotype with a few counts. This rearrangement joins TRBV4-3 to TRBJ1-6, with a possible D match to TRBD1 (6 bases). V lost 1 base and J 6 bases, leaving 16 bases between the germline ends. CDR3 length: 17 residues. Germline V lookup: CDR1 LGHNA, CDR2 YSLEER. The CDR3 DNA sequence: TGCGCCAGCAGCCAAGTGGGGGGGCGCGGGGGTAATTCACCCCTCCACTTT. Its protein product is CASSQVGGRGGNSPLHF.

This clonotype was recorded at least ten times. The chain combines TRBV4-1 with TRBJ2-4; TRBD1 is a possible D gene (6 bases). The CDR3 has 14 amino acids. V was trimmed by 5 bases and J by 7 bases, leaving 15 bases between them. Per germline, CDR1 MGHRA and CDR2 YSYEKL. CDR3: CASSAAWTENIQYF. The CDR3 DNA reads TGCGCCAGCAGCGCAGCCTGGACAGAGAACATTCAGTACTTC.

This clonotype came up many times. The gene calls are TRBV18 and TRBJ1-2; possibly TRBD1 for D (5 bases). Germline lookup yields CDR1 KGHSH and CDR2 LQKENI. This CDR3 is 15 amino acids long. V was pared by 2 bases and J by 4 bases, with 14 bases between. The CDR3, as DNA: TGTGCCAGCTCACCATCCGAGGACAAATCCTATGGCTACACCTTC. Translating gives CASSPSEDKSYGYTF.

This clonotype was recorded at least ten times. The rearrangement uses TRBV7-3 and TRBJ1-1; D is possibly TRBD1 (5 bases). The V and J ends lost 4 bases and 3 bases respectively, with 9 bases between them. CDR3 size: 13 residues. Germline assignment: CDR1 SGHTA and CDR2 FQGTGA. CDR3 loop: CASSSGHYTEAFF. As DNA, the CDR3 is TGTGCCAGCAGCTCTGGACACTACACTGAAGCTTTCTTT.

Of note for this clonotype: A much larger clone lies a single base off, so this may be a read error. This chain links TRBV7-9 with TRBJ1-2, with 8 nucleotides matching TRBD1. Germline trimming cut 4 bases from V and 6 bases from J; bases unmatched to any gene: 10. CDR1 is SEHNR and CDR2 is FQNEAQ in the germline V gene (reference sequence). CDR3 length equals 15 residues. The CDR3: CASSSWDRLINGYTF. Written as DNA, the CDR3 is TGTGCCAGCAGCTCTTGGGACAGGCTTATCAATGGCTACACCTTC.

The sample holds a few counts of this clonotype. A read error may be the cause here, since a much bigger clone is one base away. In DNA, the CDR3 is TGTGCCAGCTCACCAGCTACAGGGCACGGGACCGGGGAGCTGTTTTTT. Translating it yields CASSPATGHGTGELFF. The J gene is TRBJ2-2, the V gene TRBV18; TRBD1 is a possible D gene (6 bases). The V end was cut by 2 bases, the J end by 5 bases, with 15 bases between. The CDR3 is 16 residues long. Germline CDR1 and CDR2: KGHSH and LQKENI. The full variable domain, completed using reference TRBV18 and TRBJ2-2, is NAGVMQNPRHLVRRRGQEARLRCSPMKGHSHVYWYRQLPEEGLKFMVYLQKENIIDESGMPKERFSAEFPKEGPSILRIQQVVRGDSAAYFCASSPATGHGTGELFFGEGSRLTVL.

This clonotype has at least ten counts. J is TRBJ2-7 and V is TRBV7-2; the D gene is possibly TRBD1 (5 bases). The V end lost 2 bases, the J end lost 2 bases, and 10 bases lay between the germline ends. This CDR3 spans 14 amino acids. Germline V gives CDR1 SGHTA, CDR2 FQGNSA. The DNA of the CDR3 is TGTGCCAGCAGCTTAACGCAGGGAACCTACGAGCAGTACTTC. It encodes CASSLTQGTYEQYF. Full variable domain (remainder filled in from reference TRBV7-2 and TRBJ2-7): GAGVSQSPSNKVTEKGKDVELRCDPISGHTALYWYRQSLGQGLEFLIYFQGNSAPDKSGLPSDRFSAERTGGSVSTLTIQRTQQEDSAVYLCASSLTQGTYEQYFGPGTRLTVT.

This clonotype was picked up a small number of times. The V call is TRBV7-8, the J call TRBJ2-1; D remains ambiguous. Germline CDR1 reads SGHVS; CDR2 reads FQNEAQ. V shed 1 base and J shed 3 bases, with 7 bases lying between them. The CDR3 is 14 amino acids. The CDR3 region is CASSLDENYNEQFF. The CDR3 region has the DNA TGTGCCAGCAGCTTAGATGAAAACTACAATGAGCAGTTCTTC.

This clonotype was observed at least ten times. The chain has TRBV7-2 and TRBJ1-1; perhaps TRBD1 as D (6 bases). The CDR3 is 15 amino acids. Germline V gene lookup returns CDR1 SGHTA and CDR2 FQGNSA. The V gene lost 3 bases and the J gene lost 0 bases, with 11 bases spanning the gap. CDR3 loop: CASSLGHLLNTEAFF. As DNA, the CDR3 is TGTGCCAGCAGCTTGGGACACCTACTGAACACTGAAGCTTTCTTT.

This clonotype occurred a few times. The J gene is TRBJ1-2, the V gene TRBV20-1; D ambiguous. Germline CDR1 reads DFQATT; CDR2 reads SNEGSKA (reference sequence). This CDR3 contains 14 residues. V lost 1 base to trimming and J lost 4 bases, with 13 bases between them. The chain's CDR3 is CSARVARGAYGYTF. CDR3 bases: TGCAGTGCTAGAGTGGCGAGAGGAGCCTATGGCTACACCTTC.